These T cell receptor beta chains were read from a single sample in a study of response to subunit inactivated influenza vaccine. TCRdb called the RT-PCR reads again in MiXCR, with one record for every CDR3 protein. Here the sample spans about 540,000 distinct CDR3 sequences, 20% to 25% being singletons. These data were also filed under a second study, of T cells expressing NK-cell markers.

The specimen was CD4+ T cells sorted from PBMCs, collected about 12 days after vaccination. These receptors all stem from a man in his fifties who received an inactivated influenza vaccine. The CDR3 runs from the conserved cysteine through the conserved F or W. The D gene is left open where the match is weak. Size is omitted from some rows. Given values are once, few, many or a class for expanded clones.

abundance,d_gene,v_gene,len,j_gene,CDR3aa,CDR3nt
few,-,TRBV25-1,14,TRBJ2-1,CASRRESEKHEQFF,TGTGCCAGCCGGAGGGAAAGTGAAAAGCATGAGCAGTTCTTC
-,-,TRBV5-1,14,TRBJ1-2,CASSLVSPGYGYTF,TGCGCCAGCAGCTTGGTTTCCCCGGGGTATGGCTACACCTTC
-,-,TRBV4-1,14,TRBJ1-1,CASSSRTMNTEAFF,TGCGCCAGCAGTAGCAGAACCATGAACACTGAAGCTTTCTTT
-,-,TRBV6-6,12,TRBJ2-7,CASSSSRSEQYF,TGTGCCAGCAGTTCATCTAGGAGCGAGCAGTACTTC
few,-,TRBV27,17,TRBJ2-3,CASSPHFLGRQSDTQYF,TGTGCCAGCAGTCCTCATTTCCTAGGGAGGCAGTCAGATACGCAGTATTTT
-,TRBD2,TRBV5-1,16,TRBJ2-2,CASSFLSGGAAGELFF,TGCGCCAGCAGCTTTCTGAGCGGGGGGGCCGCCGGGGAGCTGTTTTTT
-,-,TRBV21-1,16,TRBJ2-3,CASSTRRVHNTDTQYF,TGTGCCAGCAGTACCCGCAGGGTTCATAACACAGATACGCAGTATTTT
-,-,TRBV10-3,15,TRBJ2-2,CAISDREFNTGELFF,TGTGCCATCAGTGACAGGGAATTTAATACCGGGGAGCTGTTTTTT
-,TRBD1,TRBV20-1,16,TRBJ2-3,CSASRQGFGITDTQYF,TGCAGTGCTAGTAGACAGGGGTTCGGGATCACAGATACGCAGTATTTT
few,TRBD2,TRBV20-1,18,TRBJ2-5,CSAPPSGGRVKYQETQYF,TGCAGTGCCCCCCCGTCGGGCGGGAGGGTGAAGTACCAAGAGACCCAGTACTTC
-,-,TRBV3-1,13,TRBJ1-5,CASSHYRQRPQHF,TGTGCCAGCAGCCATTATCGACAGCGGCCCCAGCATTTT
-,TRBD2,TRBV4-3,15,TRBJ2-2,CASSLAGGFAGELFF,TGCGCCAGCAGCTTAGCGGGAGGGTTCGCCGGGGAGCTGTTTTTT
few,TRBD1,TRBV5-1,15,TRBJ1-1,CASSSTGTGGTEAFF,TGCGCCAGCAGCTCCACCGGGACAGGTGGGACTGAAGCTTTCTTT
-,TRBD2,TRBV6-2/TRBV6-3,15,TRBJ2-1,CASRQRGGPNNEQFF,TGTGCCAGCAGACAGCGGGGGGGGCCGAACAATGAGCAGTTCTTC
-,-,TRBV6-5,12,TRBJ2-5,CASRSGGETQYF,TGTGCCAGCAGGTCAGGGGGGGAGACCCAGTACTTC
many,TRBD2,TRBV10-3,15,TRBJ2-3,CASTPGGASGDTQYF,TGTGCCAGTACACCCGGGGGGGCCAGCGGAGATACGCAGTATTTT
few,-,TRBV3-1,14,TRBJ2-2,CASSQRQNTGELFF,TGTGCCAGCAGCCAACGACAGAACACCGGGGAGCTGTTTTTT
-,TRBD2,TRBV7-2,16,TRBJ2-3,CASTQWAGGSTDTQYF,TGTGCCAGCACCCAGTGGGCGGGGGGAAGCACAGATACGCAGTATTTT
-,-,TRBV4-2,14,TRBJ1-6,CASSQDGPNSPLHF,TGTGCCAGCAGCCAAGACGGCCCGAATTCACCCCTCCACTTT
few,TRBD2,TRBV10-1,16,TRBJ2-7,CASSDPSGGRSREQYF,TGCGCCAGCAGTGACCCTAGCGGGGGAAGATCGCGCGAGCAGTACTTC
-,TRBD2,TRBV10-2,18,TRBJ2-3,CASMGTSGGFWDTDTQYF,TGCGCCAGCATGGGGACTAGCGGGGGATTTTGGGACACAGATACGCAGTATTTT
few,-,TRBV14,14,TRBJ2-2,CASGRTANTGELFF,TGTGCCAGCGGGCGGACAGCGAACACCGGGGAGCTGTTTTTT
-,-,TRBV4-3,15,TRBJ2-7,CASSLQRYTNYEQYF,TGCGCCAGCAGCCTGCAGAGGTACACTAACTACGAGCAGTACTTC
few,TRBD1,TRBV4-1,17,TRBJ1-3,CASSQTAQGAGGNTIYF,TGCGCCAGCAGCCAAACTGCCCAGGGGGCCGGTGGAAACACCATATATTTT
-,-,TRBV20-1,12,TRBJ1-4,CSAGQGDEKLFF,TGCAGTGCTGGTCAGGGCGATGAAAAACTGTTTTTT
few,-,TRBV10-2,14,TRBJ1-4,CASSVRPAKEKLFF,TGCGCCAGCAGTGTTAGGCCTGCAAAGGAAAAACTGTTTTTT
-,TRBD2,TRBV12-3/TRBV12-4,17,TRBJ2-1,CASSWTSGSSYYNEQFF,TGTGCCAGCAGTTGGACTAGCGGGAGTAGTTATTACAATGAGCAGTTCTTC
few,-,TRBV4-3,16,TRBJ2-3,CASSQDLGGLTDTQYF,TGCGCCAGCAGCCAAGATTTGGGCGGCCTCACAGATACGCAGTATTTT
few,-,TRBV12-3/TRBV12-4,12,TRBJ2-3,CASSRGVNTQYF,TGTGCCAGCAGTCGTGGGGTAAATACGCAGTATTTT
-,TRBD2,TRBV7-2,17,TRBJ2-1,CASSPITSGRAGNEQFF,TGTGCCAGCAGCCCTATTACTAGCGGGAGGGCCGGGAATGAGCAGTTCTTC
-,-,TRBV15,12,TRBJ2-7,CATSRDRDEQYF,TGTGCCACCAGCAGAGATCGCGACGAGCAGTACTTC
few,TRBD1,TRBV5-1,16,TRBJ1-4,CASSPEGGGFGEKLFF,TGCGCCAGCAGCCCAGAAGGAGGGGGCTTTGGGGAAAAACTGTTTTTT
-,TRBD2,TRBV5-4,15,TRBJ2-1,CASSWRGGRVNEQFF,TGTGCCAGCAGCTGGCGGGGGGGCCGCGTGAATGAGCAGTTCTTC
-,-,TRBV18,13,TRBJ1-1,CASSYDRSSQAFF,TGTGCCAGCTCGTACGACAGGAGTTCTCAAGCTTTCTTT
-,-,TRBV29-1,11,TRBJ2-2,CSVALVGELFF,TGCAGCGTTGCGCTGGTCGGGGAGCTGTTTTTT
many,TRBD2,TRBV20-1,15,TRBJ2-7,CSARAASGGSYEQYF,TGCAGTGCTAGAGCGGCTAGCGGGGGTAGTTACGAGCAGTACTTC
few,TRBD1,TRBV5-1,15,TRBJ1-6,CASSPGTVNNSPLHF,TGCGCCAGCAGCCCCGGGACAGTTAATAATTCACCCCTCCACTTT
few,-,TRBV6-2/TRBV6-3,14,TRBJ1-5,CASRDSSFNQPQHF,TGTGCCAGCAGGGACAGCTCCTTCAATCAGCCCCAGCATTTT
-,TRBD2,TRBV7-2,15,TRBJ2-5,CASSPHGGALETQYF,TGTGCCAGCAGCCCCCACGGGGGGGCCTTGGAGACCCAGTACTTC
few,TRBD2,TRBV18,14,TRBJ2-3,CASSPGLFADTQYF,TGTGCCAGCTCACCGGGACTATTCGCAGATACGCAGTATTTT
-,-,TRBV5-1,14,TRBJ1-1,CASREEGPSAEAFF,TGCGCCAGCCGCGAGGAGGGGCCGAGCGCTGAAGCTTTCTTT
-,TRBD2,TRBV20-1,13,TRBJ2-7,CSAGKGLRYEQYF,TGCAGTGCTGGAAAGGGACTACGGTACGAGCAGTACTTC
many,-,TRBV12-3/TRBV12-4,13,TRBJ1-3,CASRPRTGNTIYF,TGTGCCAGCAGACCCAGAACTGGAAACACCATATATTTT
few,-,TRBV5-1,15,TRBJ2-2,CASSSGPSNTGELFF,TGCGCCAGCAGCTCGGGACCGTCGAACACCGGGGAGCTGTTTTTT
-,TRBD2,TRBV15,15,TRBJ2-7,CATSPGTSGLYEQYF,TGTGCCACCAGCCCCGGGACTAGCGGACTCTACGAGCAGTACTTC
few,TRBD1,TRBV29-1,12,TRBJ2-1,CSVETGLNEQFF,TGCAGCGTTGAGACAGGGCTCAATGAGCAGTTCTTC